The 27 T cell receptor beta chains presented below share a single source sample, sequenced in a study of Ad26.COV2.S vaccination and SARS-CoV-2 variants. Treatment specified: about 20 received Ad26.COV2.S at low or high dose, single or two shots; several received placebo; per-sample allocation not given. Specimens were obtained on day 63 following the first vaccine or placebo injection. This table comes from immunoSEQ multiplex PCR, and its TCRdb copy is limited to in-frame clones, with some not included. The table records 250,000 to 300,000 clones, more than 75% of them present only once. Specimen: peripheral blood, collected in a trial of Ad26.COV2.S vaccine versus placebo. These receptors were obtained from a person aged 18-65 years who received the Ad26.COV2.S COVID-19 vaccine or a placebo.

J is TRBJ1-4 and V is TRBV2; D not resolved. Trimming removed 7 bases from V and 0 bases from J, with 6 bases in between. The CDR3 runs 13 residues. Germline V lookup: CDR1 SNHLY, CDR2 FYNNEI. The CDR3 loop is CASKSPTNEKLFF. CDR3 in DNA: TGTGCCAGCAAGAGTCCAACTAATGAAAAACTGTTTTTT.

This sequence joins TRBV6-5 and TRBJ2-7; no reliable D call. The V gene lost 6 bases and the J gene lost 0 bases, with 12 bases spanning the gap. This CDR3 has 14 residues. Per the germline V gene, CDR1 is MNHEY and CDR2 is SVGAGI. The CDR3 is CASSPRTHSYEQYF. The CDR3 coding sequence is TGTGCCAGCAGCCCCAGGACCCACTCCTACGAGCAGTACTTC.

This rearrangement joins TRBV10-3 to TRBJ2-6; a possible D gene is TRBD2 (5 bases). Trimming removed 3 bases from V and 2 bases from J, with 11 bases in between. This CDR3 spans 16 amino acids. CDR1 ENHRY and CDR2 SYGVKD come from the germline V gene. The CDR3 here is CAISEAAGAGANVLTF. The CDR3 DNA is TGTGCCATCAGTGAAGCGGCCGGCGCTGGGGCCAACGTCCTGACTTTC.

The J gene is TRBJ2-5, the V gene TRBV20-1; 7 positions agree with TRBD1. Trimming cost V 3 bases and J 2 bases; bases outside gene matches: 9. The CDR3 extends over 15 amino acids. Germline lookup yields CDR1 DFQATT and CDR2 SNEGSKA (reference sequence). The CDR3: CSASSDRARQETQYF. The CDR3, as DNA: TGCAGTGCTAGTAGTGACAGGGCCCGTCAAGAGACCCAGTACTTC.

The chain recombines TRBV12-3 or TRBV12-4 with TRBJ2-5; weak D call: TRBD1 (6 bases). Trimming pared 7 bases from V and 3 bases from J, leaving 9 bases between. CDR3 length equals 12 residues. CDR3 sequence: CASKHREETQYF. CDR3 nucleotide sequence: TGTGCCAGCAAACACAGGGAAGAGACCCAGTACTTC.

The V call is TRBV9, the J call TRBJ2-3, with 8 positions matching TRBD2. The CDR3 has 15 amino acids. Per germline, CDR1 SGDLS and CDR2 YYNGEE. J lost 0 bases, V lost 1 base, and 1 base had no gene match. CDR3 loop: CASSVLAGSTDTQYF. For the CDR3, the DNA is TGTGCCAGCAGCGTACTAGCGGGTAGCACAGATACGCAGTATTTT.

This chain uses TRBV5-4 with TRBJ1-2; 8 nucleotides match TRBD1. Per the germline V gene, CDR1 is SGHNT and CDR2 is YYREEE (reference sequence). The V gene end was trimmed by 3 bases and the J gene end by 8 bases; junction bases not matched to a gene: 15. The CDR3 is made up of 16 amino acids. The CDR3 is CASSSGTGRSLGGYTF. CDR3 nucleotides: TGTGCCAGCAGCTCCGGGACAGGCCGAAGTCTGGGGGGCTACACCTTC.

The chain has TRBV5-1 and TRBJ2-1; D remains ambiguous. The CDR3 runs 18 residues. The germline CDR1 and CDR2 sequences are SGHRS and YFSETQ. V lost 3 bases, J lost 0 bases, and 19 bases lay in between. The DNA for the CDR3 is TGCGCCAGCAGCTCCAACGATTTCAGCTACAACTCCTACAATGAGCAGTTCTTC. This encodes CASSSNDFSYNSYNEQFF.

V and J are TRBV5-1 and TRBJ1-2; the D gene is possibly TRBD1 (5 bases). Germline CDR1 SGHRS, CDR2 YFSETQ. The CDR3 runs 16 residues. V lost 8 bases and J 0 bases, leaving 20 bases between the germline ends. The CDR3 bases are TGCGCCAGTGCCTTACGGGGGGATCTTTCTAACTATGGCTACACCTTC. It codes for CASALRGDLSNYGYTF.

V gene TRBV7-3 combines with J gene TRBJ1-1; maybe TRBD1 (5 bases). Per germline, CDR1 SGHTA and CDR2 FQGTGA. The CDR3 consists of 13 residues. The V end was cut by 5 bases, the J end by 1 base, with 8 bases between. CDR3 sequence reads: CASSRQRNTEAFF. In DNA, the CDR3 is TGTGCCAGCAGCAGACAGCGGAACACTGAAGCTTTCTTT.

The V gene is TRBV19, the J gene TRBJ2-1; 9 nucleotides match TRBD2. The V gene end was trimmed by 1 base and the J gene end by 9 bases; junction bases not matched to a gene: 10. The length of the CDR3 is 16 residues. Germline values: CDR1 LNHDA, CDR2 SQIVND (reference sequence). CDR3: CASSIVGGRAISEQFF. The CDR3 nucleotides read TGTGCCAGTAGTATAGTTGGCGGGAGGGCAATCTCTGAGCAGTTCTTC.

J is TRBJ2-7 and V is TRBV18, with D tentatively TRBD1 (8 bases). V lost 1 base to trimming and J lost 5 bases, with 15 bases between them. CDR1 and CDR2 (germline): KGHSH, LQKENI. CDR3 size: 15 residues. DNA of the CDR3: TGTGCCAGCTCACCACGGTCTACAGGGGGGGACGAGCAGTACTTC. It is translated as CASSPRSTGGDEQYF.

The J gene is TRBJ2-3, the V gene TRBV30, with D possibly TRBD1 on 6 matching bases. V lost 3 bases and J 1 base, leaving 20 bases between the germline ends. The CDR3 has 17 amino acids. Germline-derived CDR1 and CDR2 are GTSNPN and SVGIG (reference sequence). The CDR3 region is CAWRRNRVLPRTDTQYF. The DNA of the CDR3 is TGTGCCTGGAGACGGAACAGGGTTCTCCCGCGCACAGATACGCAGTATTTT.

This clone has only a few counts. This chain uses TRBV18 with TRBJ1-4, with D perhaps TRBD1 (6 bases). This CDR3 contains 14 residues. From germline, CDR1 is KGHSH and CDR2 LQKENI. Deletions cut 3 bases from V and 3 bases from J, with 8 bases between. CDR3 amino acids: CASSPRTANEKLFF. DNA of the CDR3: TGTGCCAGCTCACCTCGGACAGCTAATGAAAAACTGTTTTTT.

This clone was detected a few times. The chain couples TRBV6-2 or TRBV6-3 to TRBJ1-4; 10 bases line up with TRBD1. The CDR3 runs 16 residues. In germline, CDR1 is MNHEY, CDR2 SVGEGT. V was clipped by 5 bases and J by 0 bases; unmatched bases: 3. The DNA of the CDR3 is TGTGCCAGCAGTCGGACAGGGGGAGCAACTAATGAAAAACTGTTTTTT. This sequence encodes CASSRTGGATNEKLFF.

V usage is TRBV10-3 and J usage is TRBJ1-4, with a tentative D call TRBD1 (5 bases). The CDR3 sequence is 17 residues long. The germline CDR1 and CDR2 sequences are ENHRY and SYGVKD. Trimming removed 2 bases from V and 7 bases from J, with 20 bases in between. This CDR3 reads CAISEGSTGRSGEKLFF. The DNA for the CDR3 is TGTGCCATCAGTGAGGGTAGTACGGGACGATCGGGTGAAAAACTGTTTTTT.

The rearrangement joins TRBV11-2 to TRBJ1-2; D is perhaps TRBD1 (5 bases). Germline V lookup: CDR1 SGHAT, CDR2 FQNNGV. This CDR3 has 15 residues. V lost 4 bases and J 5 bases, leaving 17 bases between the germline ends. CDR3 nucleotide sequence: TGTGCCAGCAGCTCCTATACCGGGACCCTGTATGGCTACACCTTC. Amino acid sequence: CASSSYTGTLYGYTF.

The table lists this clone with a count of one. The chain recombines TRBV19 with TRBJ1-6; D may be TRBD1 (5 bases). Deletions cut 1 base from V and 8 bases from J, with 12 bases between. This CDR3 spans 15 amino acids. Germline-derived CDR1 and CDR2 are LNHDA and SQIVND (reference sequence). The CDR3 DNA sequence: TGTGCCAGTAGTATAGTCCCGCAGGGAGATTCACCCCTCCACTTT. Its translation: CASSIVPQGDSPLHF.

The chain links TRBV4-3 to TRBJ1-1; the D is unclear. Germline lookup yields CDR1 LGHNA and CDR2 YSLEER. V was trimmed by 0 bases and J by 4 bases, leaving 6 bases between them. This CDR3 is built from 13 residues. The CDR3 loop reads CASSQDMGTEAFF. In nucleotides, the CDR3 is TGCGCCAGCAGCCAAGATATGGGCACTGAAGCTTTCTTT.

The chain uses TRBV18 and TRBJ2-7; D call uncertain. Deletions cut 6 bases from V and 4 bases from J, with 10 bases between. The germline V gene encodes CDR1 KGHSH and CDR2 LQKENI. The CDR3 extends over 12 amino acids. DNA of the CDR3: TGTGCCAGCTCTCCAACCGATTACGAGCAGTACTTC. Its protein product is CASSPTDYEQYF.

This rearrangement joins TRBV12-3 or TRBV12-4 to TRBJ2-3, with D possibly matching TRBD1 (6 bases). This CDR3 region has 13 residues. The V gene lost 5 bases and the J gene lost 5 bases, with 11 bases spanning the gap. This CDR3 is CASSAGAGDTQYF. CDR3 coding DNA: TGTGCCAGCAGTGCAGGGGCAGGAGATACGCAGTATTTT.

The V gene is TRBV27, the J gene TRBJ2-1, with 10 nucleotides matching TRBD2. The length of the CDR3 is 15 residues. V lost 8 bases, J lost 8 bases, and 12 bases stayed unmatched. Germline V lookup: CDR1 MNHEY, CDR2 SMNVEV (reference sequence). Here the CDR3 DNA reads TGTGCCAGCTCCTCGGGACTAGCGAGGAGGGATGAGCAGTTCTTC. Its translation: CASSSGLARRDEQFF.

The chain links TRBV11-2 to TRBJ2-5; a weak D match, TRBD1 (5 bases). Trimming took 4 bases from V and 1 from J, leaving 13 bases between them. The length of the CDR3 is 15 residues. Germline assignment: CDR1 SGHAT and CDR2 FQNNGV. This CDR3 reads CASSSDTQGQETQYF. The DNA of the CDR3 is TGTGCCAGCAGCTCTGATACTCAGGGCCAAGAGACCCAGTACTTC.

The chain recombines TRBV9 with TRBJ2-5; possibly TRBD2 for D (6 bases). CDR1 and CDR2 from the germline V gene are SGDLS and YYNGEE. Trimming took 0 bases from V and 10 from J, leaving 19 bases between them. The CDR3 consists of 15 residues. The CDR3 region has the DNA TGTGCCAGCAGCGTAGCGGGGGTCGACCAACGTGGCCAGTACTTC. This translates into CASSVAGVDQRGQYF.

This clone was observed once. CDR3 nucleotides: TGTGCCATCAGTGAGTCTGTCGGAGGCCCCACCGGGGAGCTGTTTTTT. It yields the protein CAISESVGGPTGELFF. V usage is TRBV10-3 and J usage is TRBJ2-2; TRBD2 might be the D (5 bases). Germline V gene sequence: CDR1 ENHRY, CDR2 SYGVKD. The CDR3 loop spans 16 amino acids. V lost 0 bases to trimming and J lost 4 bases, with 12 bases between them.

V and J are TRBV4-2 and TRBJ2-5; TRBD2 might be the D (6 bases). CDR1 and CDR2 from the germline V gene are LGHNA and YNFKEQ. V lost 3 bases, J lost 5 bases, and 10 bases lay in between. This CDR3 is 13 amino acids long. CDR3 protein: CASSQLASETQYF. CDR3 nucleotides: TGTGCCAGCAGCCAGCTAGCGTCCGAGACCCAGTACTTC.

The V and J genes are TRBV5-1 and TRBJ1-2; 9 nucleotides line up with TRBD1. The CDR3 consists of 16 residues. The germline gives CDR1 SGHRS, CDR2 YFSETQ. J lost 4 bases, V lost 4 bases, and 11 bases had no gene match. The CDR3 coding sequence is TGCGCCAGCAGCCAACGGGACAGGGTTGACCGCTATGGCTACACCTTC. This encodes CASSQRDRVDRYGYTF.